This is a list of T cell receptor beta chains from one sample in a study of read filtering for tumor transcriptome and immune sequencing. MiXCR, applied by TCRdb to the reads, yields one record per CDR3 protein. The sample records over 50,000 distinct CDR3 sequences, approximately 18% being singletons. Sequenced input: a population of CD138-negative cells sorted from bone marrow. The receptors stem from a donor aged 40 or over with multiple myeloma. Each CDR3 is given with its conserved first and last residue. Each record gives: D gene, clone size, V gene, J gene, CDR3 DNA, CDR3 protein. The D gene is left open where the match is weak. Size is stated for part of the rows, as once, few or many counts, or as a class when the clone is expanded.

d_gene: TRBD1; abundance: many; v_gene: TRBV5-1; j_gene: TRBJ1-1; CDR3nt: TGCGCCAGCAGCTCGCTCCAGGGGGCAGGGACTGAAGCTTTCTTT; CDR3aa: CASSSLQGAGTEAFF
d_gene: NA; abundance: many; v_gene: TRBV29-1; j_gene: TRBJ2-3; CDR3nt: TGCAGCGTAATGATAACGGCTGGAGGGGATACGCAGTATTTT; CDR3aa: CSVMITAGGDTQYF
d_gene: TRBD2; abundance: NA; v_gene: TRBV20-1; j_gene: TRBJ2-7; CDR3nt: TGCAGTGCTAGGCCCGGGACTAGCGTCTCCTCCTACGAGCAGTACTTC; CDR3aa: CSARPGTSVSSYEQYF
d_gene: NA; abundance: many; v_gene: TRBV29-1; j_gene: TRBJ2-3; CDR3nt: TGCAGCGCCGCGGCAGGGACGGATACGCAGTATTTT; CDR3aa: CSAAAGTDTQYF
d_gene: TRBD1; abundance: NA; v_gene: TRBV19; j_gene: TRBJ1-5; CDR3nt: TGTGCCAGTATAGGACAGGTGCCTAATCAGCCCCAGCATTTT; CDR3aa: CASIGQVPNQPQHF
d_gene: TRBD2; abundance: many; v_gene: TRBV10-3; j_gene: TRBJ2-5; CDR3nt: TGTGCCATCAGTGCCTCCCGACTAGCGGGGGGCAAAGAGACCCAGTACTTC; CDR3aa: CAISASRLAGGKETQYF
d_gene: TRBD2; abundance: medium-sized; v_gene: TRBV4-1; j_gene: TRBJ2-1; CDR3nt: TGCGCCAGCAGCCAAGATGCCAGCGGGGGGGATTGGGATGAGCAGTTCTTC; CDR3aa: CASSQDASGGDWDEQFF
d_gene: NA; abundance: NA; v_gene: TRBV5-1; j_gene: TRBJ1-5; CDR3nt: TGCGCCAGCAGCTCGCGCCCCGGACGCATCAAGGCCCAGCATTTT; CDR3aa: CASSSRPGRIKAQHF
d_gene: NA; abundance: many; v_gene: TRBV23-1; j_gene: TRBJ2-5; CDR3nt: TGCGCCAGCAGTCAACCATCAGATGAGTACCAAGAGACCCAGTACTTC; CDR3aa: CASSQPSDEYQETQYF
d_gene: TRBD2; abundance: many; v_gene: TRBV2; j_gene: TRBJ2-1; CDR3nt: TGTGCCAGCAGTGATACGGCCGGGAGGTACAATGAGCAGTTCTTC; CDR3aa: CASSDTAGRYNEQFF
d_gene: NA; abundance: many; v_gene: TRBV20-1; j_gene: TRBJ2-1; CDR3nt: TGCAGTGCGGAAAGCCGGGATTCACACAATGAGCAGTTCTTC; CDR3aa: CSAESRDSHNEQFF
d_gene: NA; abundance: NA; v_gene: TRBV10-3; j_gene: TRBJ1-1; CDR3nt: TGTGCCATCAGTGAGGGCGGACCACCTACTGAAGCTTTCTTT; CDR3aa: CAISEGGPPTEAFF
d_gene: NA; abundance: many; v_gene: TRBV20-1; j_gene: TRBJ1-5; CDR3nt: TGCAGTGCTAGAGATGGGCGGAGTAATCAGCCCCAGCATTTT; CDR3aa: CSARDGRSNQPQHF
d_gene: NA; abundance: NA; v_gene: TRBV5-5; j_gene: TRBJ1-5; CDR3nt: TGTGCCAGCAGCTCAACAGAGGACTTCAATCAGCCCCAGCATTTT; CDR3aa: CASSSTEDFNQPQHF
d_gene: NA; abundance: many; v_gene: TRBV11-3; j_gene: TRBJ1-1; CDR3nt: TGTGCCAGCAGCTTAGGGAGAGGAAACACTGAAGCTTTCTTT; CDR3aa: CASSLGRGNTEAFF
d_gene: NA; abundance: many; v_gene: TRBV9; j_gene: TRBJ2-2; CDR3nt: TGTGCCAGCAGCGTGGAGCCTGCCCGTACCGGGGAGCTGTTTTTT; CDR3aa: CASSVEPARTGELFF
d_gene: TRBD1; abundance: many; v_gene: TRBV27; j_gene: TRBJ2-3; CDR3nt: TGTGCCAGCAGTATCCGACAGGGTTGCACAGATACGCAGTATTTT; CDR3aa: CASSIRQGCTDTQYF
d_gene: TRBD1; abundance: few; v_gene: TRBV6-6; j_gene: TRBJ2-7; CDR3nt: TGTGCCAGCAGTTACGCCGTTGACAGGGAAAGTGAGCAGTACTTC; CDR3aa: CASSYAVDRESEQYF
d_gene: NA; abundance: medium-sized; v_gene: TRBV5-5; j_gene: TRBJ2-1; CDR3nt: TGTGCCAGCAGCCGAGTAGGGAGCGAGCAGTTCTTC; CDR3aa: CASSRVGSEQFF
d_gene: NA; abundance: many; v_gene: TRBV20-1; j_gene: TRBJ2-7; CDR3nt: TGCAGTGCCCTAGGCAGGGCTTTGGGGGAGCAGTACTTC; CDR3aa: CSALGRALGEQYF
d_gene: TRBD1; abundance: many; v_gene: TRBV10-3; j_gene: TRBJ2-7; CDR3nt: TGTGCCATCAGTTCGGACAGGGGCGTCAACGAGCAGTACTTC; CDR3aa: CAISSDRGVNEQYF
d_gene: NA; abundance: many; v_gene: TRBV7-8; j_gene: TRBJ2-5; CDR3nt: TGTGCCAGCAGCTTATTTCTAGCTCCCCTCCAAGAGACCCAGTACTTC; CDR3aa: CASSLFLAPLQETQYF